Sequencing of this TCR beta chain was carried out in a study of T cells in Graves' hyperthyroidism and ophthalmopathy. The TCR beta CDR3 regions underwent amplification using RNA transcripts as the source. HTBI primers were the set used in a first-round RT-PCR of the TCR CDR3. MiXCR was run by TCRdb on the multiplex PCR reads, yielding one entry per CDR3 protein. Of roughly 380,000 distinct CDR3 sequences listed, about 13% are singletons. This clonotype appeared many times. In germline, CDR1 is KGHDR, CDR2 SFDVKD. This CDR3 is 14 amino acids long. V lost 3 bases and J lost 2; bases outside the gene matches: 2.

The clonotype comes from a man younger than 45 with Graves' hyperthyroidism that later progressed to Graves' ophthalmopathy. Sequenced material: blood. V usage is TRBV24-1 and J usage is TRBJ2-5; TRBD1 matches at 7 bases. The CDR3 DNA reads TGTGCCACCAGTGATCCGGGACAGCAAGAGACCCAGTACTTC. Its protein product is CATSDPGQQETQYF.